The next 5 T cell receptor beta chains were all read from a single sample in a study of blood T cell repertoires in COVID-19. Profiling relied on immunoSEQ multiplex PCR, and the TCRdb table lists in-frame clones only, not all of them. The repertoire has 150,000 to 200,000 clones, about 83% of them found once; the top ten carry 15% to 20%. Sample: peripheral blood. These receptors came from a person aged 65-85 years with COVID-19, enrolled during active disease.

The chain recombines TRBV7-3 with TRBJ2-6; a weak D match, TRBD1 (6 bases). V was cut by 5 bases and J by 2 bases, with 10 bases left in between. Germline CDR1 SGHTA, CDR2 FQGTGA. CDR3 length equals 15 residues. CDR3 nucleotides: TGTGCCAGCAGCCCGTACAGGGCTGGGGCCAACGTCCTGACTTTC. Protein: CASSPYRAGANVLTF.

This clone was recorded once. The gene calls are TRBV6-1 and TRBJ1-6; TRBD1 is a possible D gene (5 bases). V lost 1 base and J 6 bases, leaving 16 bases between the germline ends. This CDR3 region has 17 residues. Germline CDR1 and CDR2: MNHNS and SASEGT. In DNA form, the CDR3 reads TGTGCCAGCAGTGAAGGGGGCAGGGATCTCTTTAATTCACCCCTCCACTTT. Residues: CASSEGGRDLFNSPLHF.

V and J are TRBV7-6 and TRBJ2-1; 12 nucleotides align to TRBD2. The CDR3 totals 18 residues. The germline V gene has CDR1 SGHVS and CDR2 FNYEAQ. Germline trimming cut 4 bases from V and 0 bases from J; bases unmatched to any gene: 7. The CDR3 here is CASSYTSGGRSSYNEQFF. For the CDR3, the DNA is TGTGCCAGCAGCTATACTAGCGGGGGGCGGAGCTCCTACAATGAGCAGTTCTTC.

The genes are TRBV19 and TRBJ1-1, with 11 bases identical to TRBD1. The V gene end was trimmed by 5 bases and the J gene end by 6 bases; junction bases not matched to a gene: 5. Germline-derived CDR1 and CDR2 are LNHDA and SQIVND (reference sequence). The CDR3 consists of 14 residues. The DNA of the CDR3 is TGTGCCAGTAGTCCGGACAGGGGGCTCGCTGAAGCTTTCTTT. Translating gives CASSPDRGLAEAFF.

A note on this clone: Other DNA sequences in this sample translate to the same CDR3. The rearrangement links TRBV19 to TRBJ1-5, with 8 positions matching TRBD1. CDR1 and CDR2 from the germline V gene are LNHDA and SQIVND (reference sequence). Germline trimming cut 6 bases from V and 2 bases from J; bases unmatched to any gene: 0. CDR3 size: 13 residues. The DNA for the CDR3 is TGTGCCAGTAGGGACAGGGGCAATCAGCCCCAGCATTTT. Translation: CASRDRGNQPQHF.